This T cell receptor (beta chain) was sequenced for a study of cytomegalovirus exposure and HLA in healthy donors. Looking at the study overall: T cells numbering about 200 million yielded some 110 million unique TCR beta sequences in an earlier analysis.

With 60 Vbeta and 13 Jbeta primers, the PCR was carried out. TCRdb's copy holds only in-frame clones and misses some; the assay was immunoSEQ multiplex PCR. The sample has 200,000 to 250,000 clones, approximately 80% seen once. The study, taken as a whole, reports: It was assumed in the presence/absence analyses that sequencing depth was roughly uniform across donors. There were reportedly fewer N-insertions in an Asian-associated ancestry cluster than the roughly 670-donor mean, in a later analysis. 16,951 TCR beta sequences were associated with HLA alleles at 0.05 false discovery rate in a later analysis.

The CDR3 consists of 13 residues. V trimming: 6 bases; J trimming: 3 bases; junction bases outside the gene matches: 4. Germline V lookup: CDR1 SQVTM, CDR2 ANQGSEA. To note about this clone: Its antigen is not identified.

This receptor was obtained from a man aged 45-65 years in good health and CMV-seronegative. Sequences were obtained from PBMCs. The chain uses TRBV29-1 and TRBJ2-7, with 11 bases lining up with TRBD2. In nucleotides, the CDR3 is TGCAGCGTCATTAGCGGGAGGGTCTACGAGCAGTACTTC. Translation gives CSVISGRVYEQYF.